Shown below are 17 T cell receptor beta chains from a single sample sequenced in a study of CD8+CD57+ T cells in acquired aplastic anemia. Researchers used genomic DNA as the template to profile TCR beta VDJ and CDR3. Using its own MiXCR run on the reads, TCRdb lists one record per CDR3 protein. Of about 170,000 distinct CDR3 sequences listed, around 50% are singletons. By flow cytometry, patients selected for sequencing had shown an expansion of CD8+CD57+ cells. Sequencing was carried out using sorted CD4+, CD8+, or CD8+CD57+ T cells (not recorded which) from PBMCs. The receptor set was obtained from a human donor with aplastic anemia.

Remarks on this clonotype: The junction departs from germline at one end; a sequencing error may be responsible. This chain joins TRBV2 and TRBJ1-1; tentative D call: TRBD1 (6 bases). The CDR3 has 14 amino acids. Germline assignment: CDR1 SNHLY and CDR2 FYNNEI. CDR3 residues: CASSLGHMNTEAFF. In DNA, the CDR3 is TGTGCCAGCTCTCTGGGACACATGAACACTGAAGCCTTCTTT. Looking up the rest from reference TRBV2 and TRBJ1-1 gives the full variable domain: EPEVTQTPSHQVTQMGQEVILRCVPISNHLYFYWYRQILGQKVEFLVSFYNNEISEKSEIFDDQFSVERPDGSNFTLKIRSTKLEDSAMYFCASSLGHMNTEAFFGQGTRLTVV.

At least ten counts were recorded for this clonotype. The chain joins TRBV6-2 or TRBV6-3 to TRBJ2-1, with TRBD2 as a possible D gene (5 bases). With 4 bases removed from V and 7 bases from J, the gap between germline ends came to 14 bases. There are 14 residues in the CDR3. Germline V gene lookup returns CDR1 MNHEY and CDR2 SVGEGT. The CDR3 bases are TGTGCCAGCAGTTCGACGGGATTAGGGAATGAGCAGTTCTTC. This gives the protein CASSSTGLGNEQFF.

This rearrangement joins TRBV24-1 to TRBJ2-1; D possibly uses TRBD1 or TRBD2 (5 bases each). Germline CDR1 and CDR2: KGHDR and SFDVKD. The CDR3 is 14 amino acids. V dropped 4 bases and J dropped 7 bases, with 13 bases sitting between them. The CDR3 nucleotides read TGTGCCACCAGTGAGGGGGTGAGGGCTAATGAGCAGTTCTTC. Translated, it gives CATSEGVRANEQFF.

This clonotype was found a few times. Written as DNA, the CDR3 is TGTGCCAGCAGCTTGTGGACTAGCGGGGGGGCTAGGAGCACAGATACGCAGTATTTT. Amino acids: CASSLWTSGGARSTDTQYF. The rearrangement links TRBV5-5 to TRBJ2-3, with 15 bases fitting TRBD2. Germline V gene data show CDR1 as SGHKS and CDR2 as YYEKEE (reference sequence). Losses at the gene ends were 1 base for V and 0 bases for J; bases not matched to a gene: 6. The CDR3 runs to 19 residues. The full variable domain, its missing parts supplied by reference TRBV5-5 and TRBJ2-3, is DAGVTQSPTHLIKTRGQQVTLRCSPISGHKSVSWYQQVLGQGPQFIFQYYEKEERGRGNFPDRFSARQFPNYSSELNVNALLLGDSALYLCASSLWTSGGARSTDTQYFGPGTRLTVL.

This clonotype occurred many times. The chain couples TRBV12-3 or TRBV12-4 to TRBJ1-1; 8 bases are a match to TRBD1. The CDR3 extends over 15 amino acids. Germline trimming cut 5 bases from V and 5 bases from J; bases unmatched to any gene: 10. The CDR3 here is CASSPTGAGGTEAFF. CDR3 coding DNA: TGTGCCAGCAGTCCGACAGGGGCCGGAGGGACTGAAGCTTTCTTT.

The CDR3 spells CASREGGTDTQYF. The CDR3 bases are TGCGCCAGCAGAGAAGGTGGCACAGATACGCAGTATTTT. The V and J genes are TRBV10-1 and TRBJ2-3, with D uncertain. CDR3 length: 13 residues. Germline V gene lookup returns CDR1 WNHNN and CDR2 SYGVQD (reference sequence). Between the trimmed V and J ends, which lost 6 bases and 1 base, there was a span of 8 bases.

Of note for this clonotype: The junction does not match germline at one end; this may be a read error. V is TRBV2 and J is TRBJ1-1; D may be TRBD1 (6 bases). Germline loops: CDR1 SNHLY, CDR2 FYNNEI. The CDR3 loop spans 13 amino acids. CDR3 amino acids: CASSADRVNEAFF. CDR3 sequence (DNA): TGTGCCAGCAGTGCGGACAGAGTAAATGAAGCTTTCTTC.

Written as DNA, the CDR3 is TGTGCCAGCAGCTTCCAGGGAGGAGAAACAGATACGCAGTATTTT. Amino acid sequence: CASSFQGGETDTQYF. The rearrangement links TRBV7-7 to TRBJ2-3; TRBD2 might be the D (6 bases). The CDR3 length is 15 residues. Germline lookup yields CDR1 SSHAT and CDR2 FNYEAQ (reference sequence). Deletions cut 3 bases from V and 3 bases from J, with 13 bases between.

This clonotype was observed many times. The rearrangement links TRBV7-7 to TRBJ1-1, with D possibly matching TRBD1 (5 bases). This CDR3 is built from 13 residues. Germline assignment: CDR1 SSHAT and CDR2 FNYEAQ (reference sequence). The germline V and J ends were trimmed by 5 bases and 7 bases, with 14 bases remaining between them. The CDR3 reads CASSRLERGEAFF. CDR3 coding DNA: TGTGCCAGCAGCCGACTAGAAAGGGGTGAAGCTTTCTTT.

The J gene is TRBJ2-7, the V gene TRBV7-9; 7 bases line up with TRBD1. The junction had 7 bases not matched to a gene; V was cut back by 1 base and J by 4 bases. Germline lookup yields CDR1 SEHNR and CDR2 FQNEAQ (reference sequence). CDR3 size: 15 residues. CDR3 nucleotides: TGTGCCAGCAGCTTAGGACCGGGACAGATGTACGAGCAGTACTTC. This codes for CASSLGPGQMYEQYF.

This clonotype was seen just once. This sequence joins TRBV10-1 and TRBJ2-3; 14 bases align to TRBD2. The ends lost 6 bases at V and 4 bases at J; junction bases unmatched: 6. Germline loops: CDR1 WNHNN, CDR2 SYGVQD (reference sequence). The CDR3 runs to 16 residues. The CDR3 DNA reads as TGCGCCAGCAGACCGGGACTAGCGGGAGCGCCAGATACGCAGTATTTT. It translates to CASRPGLAGAPDTQYF.

Notes on this clonotype: Relative to the germline gene, one junction end is altered; a read error may explain this. V gene TRBV2 combines with J gene TRBJ2-1, with D uncertain. CDR1 is SNHLY and CDR2 is FYNNEI in the germline V gene. CDR3 length: 12 residues. The CDR3 nucleotides are TGCGCCAGCAGCCGGAACGGCGATGAGCAGTTCTTC. It codes for CASSRNGDEQFF. Full variable domain (missing parts from reference TRBV2 and TRBJ2-1): EPEVTQTPSHQVTQMGQEVILRCVPISNHLYFYWYRQILGQKVEFLVSFYNNEISEKSEIFDDQFSVERPDGSNFTLKIRSTKLEDSAMYFCASSRNGDEQFFGPGTRLTVL.

This clonotype appeared a few times. The genes are TRBV29-1 and TRBJ2-2; the match to TRBD1 covers 8 bases. The CDR3 extends over 14 amino acids. V shed 3 bases and J 4 bases; nucleotides not matched to a gene: 4. Germline assignment: CDR1 SQVTM and CDR2 ANQGSEA. CDR3 sequence (DNA): TGCAGCGTTGATGCTACAGGGGGCACCGGGGAGCTGTTTTTT. This gives the protein CSVDATGGTGELFF.

The J gene is TRBJ1-1, the V gene TRBV20-1; D is ambiguous. Germline values: CDR1 DFQATT, CDR2 SNEGSKA (reference sequence). Trimming stripped 4 bases from V and 4 bases from J, with 7 bases between. The CDR3 contains 11 residues. The CDR3 sequence is CSATRGTEAFF. The CDR3 DNA reads as TGCAGTGCTACCCGAGGCACTGAAGCTTTCTTT.

The chain uses TRBV24-1 and TRBJ2-7; D not certain. This CDR3 comprises 12 residues. Trimming removed 10 bases at V and 4 bases at J, with 13 bases between. Germline CDR1 reads KGHDR; CDR2 reads SFDVKD. The CDR3 nucleotides read TGTGCCACGGCTGGCTCTGGGTACGAGCAGTACTTC. It translates to CATAGSGYEQYF.

The CDR3 sequence is CATSRVRHSYEQYF. The CDR3 DNA reads TGTGCCACCAGCAGAGTCCGGCACTCCTACGAGCAGTACTTC. The V gene is TRBV15, the J gene TRBJ2-7, with unresolved D. Trimming left V 1 base short and J 0 bases short, with 7 bases between. Germline values: CDR1 LNHNV, CDR2 YYDKDF (reference sequence). The CDR3 is 14 residues long.

In this sample, this clonotype turned up many times. The chain couples TRBV20-1 to TRBJ2-7; 8 bases align to TRBD1. The CDR3 has 14 residues. J was trimmed by 3 bases and V by 6 bases; bases with no gene match: 10. Germline V CDR1 and CDR2: DFQATT, SNEGSKA (reference sequence). This CDR3 is CSAPPGTGSYEQYF. The DNA for the CDR3 is TGCAGTGCCCCCCCGGGGACAGGAAGCTACGAGCAGTACTTC.